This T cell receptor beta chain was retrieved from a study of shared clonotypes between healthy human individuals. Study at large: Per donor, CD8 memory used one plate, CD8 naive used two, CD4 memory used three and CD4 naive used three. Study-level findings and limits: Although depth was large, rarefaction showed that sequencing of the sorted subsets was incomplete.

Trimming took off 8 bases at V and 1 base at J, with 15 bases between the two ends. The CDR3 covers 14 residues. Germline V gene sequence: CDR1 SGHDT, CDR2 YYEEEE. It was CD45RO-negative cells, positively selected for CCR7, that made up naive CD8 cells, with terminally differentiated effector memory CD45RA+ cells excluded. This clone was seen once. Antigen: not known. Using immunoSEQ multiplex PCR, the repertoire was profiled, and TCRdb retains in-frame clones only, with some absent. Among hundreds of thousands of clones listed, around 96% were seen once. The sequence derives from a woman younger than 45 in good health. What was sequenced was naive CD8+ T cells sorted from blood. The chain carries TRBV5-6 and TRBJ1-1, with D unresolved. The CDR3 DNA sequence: TGTGCCAGTTTGGTGGCGGTGGGGAACACTGAAGCTTTCTTT. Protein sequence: CASLVAVGNTEAFF.